This T cell receptor beta chain was captured in a study of cytomegalovirus exposure and HLA in healthy donors. Study details: Out of 150 million to 200 million T cells, an earlier analysis found fewer than 140 million unique TCR beta sequences in total. Of the donors genotyped, 398 in all, 75% to 85% fell in the Caucasian-associated ancestry cluster.

In the PCR, 60 Vbeta and 13 Jbeta primers were used. Using immunoSEQ multiplex PCR, the repertoire was profiled, and TCRdb retains in-frame clones only, with some absent. Of some 77,000 clones in the sample, around 80% were seen once. Study-level points and caveats: By a later analysis, the bulk of CMV-associated TCR beta chains appeared HLA-restricted. In an earlier analysis, most TCR beta V segments were productive about 87% or about 30% of the time.

As concerns this clone: Its antigen is as yet unknown.

V lost 1 base to trimming and J lost 8 bases, with 7 bases between them. Germline V gene lookup returns CDR1 SGHDN and CDR2 FVKESK. The CDR3 loop spans 12 amino acids. Material for sequencing was PBMCs. The clonotype originates from a man younger than 45 in good health and CMV-seronegative. The chain couples TRBV14 to TRBJ2-3; a possible D gene is TRBD2 (6 bases). In DNA form, the CDR3 reads TGTGCCAGCAGCCAAGGGAGGGCTACGCAGTATTTT. This codes for CASSQGRATQYF.